This T cell receptor beta chain stems from a study of blood T cells in healthy people across ages. Study-wide points: Because donor CMV status was unknown, expanded clonotype changes were possibly confounded.

Each sample gave at least 7 million isolated PBMCs. Germline V gene sequence: CDR1 PRHDT, CDR2 FYEKMQ (reference sequence). This CDR3 contains 16 residues. The ends lost 5 bases at V and 1 base at J; junction bases unmatched: 8. A second PCR of 7 to 11 cycles used a sample-barcoded 5' primer and a J-beta primer mix. TCRdb re-called the 5' RACE reads through MiXCR, storing one row per CDR3 protein. The repertoire has about 1.8 million distinct CDR3 sequences, roughly 52% of them found once; the top ten carry approximately 2%. To note about this clonotype: As yet, its antigen is unknown.

The source is a woman between 35 and 50 years old in good health. The sample consisted of blood. This chain joins TRBV13 and TRBJ2-3, with 8 bases lining up with TRBD2. Here the CDR3 DNA reads TGTGCCAGCAGCCCACCCGCTAGCGGGCGCACAGATACGCAGTATTTT. Residues: CASSPPASGRTDTQYF.